This T cell receptor beta chain was observed in a study of shared clonotypes between healthy human individuals (TCRdb year 2020). General notes on the study: The cohort comprised a couple of women and a few men aged 18 to 49 years. Each donor's leukapheresis produced roughly between roughly 0.9 and 9 billion PBMCs. Libraries were prepared and TCR repertoires were sequenced by different laboratories using diverse techniques, in order to increase sequencing depth and limit assay-specific biases. To estimate repertoire size and how much clonotypes are shared between individuals, the study performed deep sequencing of blood TCR repertoires from about five healthy adults. Per donor, three plates each were used for CD4 naive and CD4 memory, two for CD8 naive, and one for CD8 memory.

The paper's findings and limits, for the study overall: Only blood was sampled, and tissue TCR repertoires likely differ from those in blood. Naive subsets generally had larger estimated clonotype richness than memory subsets. Incomplete sequencing was indicated by rarefaction of sorted-subset datasets, despite the large sequencing depth. The small number of donors limited the genetic and exposure-history diversity represented. Pairwise subsampling led to the expectation that sequencing depth would affect the degree of clonotype sharing among donors. Clonotypes shared by all four sorted-subset donors showed higher generation probabilities than non-shared clonotypes. Across four donors, approximately 4.9% of naive CD4, approximately 3.6% of naive CD8, approximately 2.5% of memory CD4, and approximately 0.4% of memory CD8 clonotypes were shared.

Comment on this clone: Its target antigen remains unknown. Base qualities are not at hand, and no much larger clone is one base apart.

TCR CDR3 regions were amplified from genomic DNA by multiplex PCR using the deep immunoSEQ assay. For each cell subset, the extracted genomic DNA was distributed evenly across all wells of several immunoSEQ 96-well plates, and each plate served as one replicate. For sorted subsets, each replicate PCR was loaded with roughly 0.2 ug genomic DNA, equivalent to roughly 30,000 T cell genomes. Purified libraries were quantified with a Qubit 3.0 fluorometer, sized on a Bioanalyzer 2100, and re-quantified with the KAPA Library Quantification kit. Every immunoSEQ 96-well plate was sequenced on a dedicated single-read 150-cycle Illumina NextSeq 550 flow cell. In the authors' own workflow: Because only junctional sequences without quality scores were contained in the immunoSEQ output, filtering matching that applied to full-length reads could not be performed. To assign V/J genes and CDR3, sequences were annotated against IMGT germline references using PyIR, a Python wrapper for IgBLAST v1.9. Reads were filtered out if the reads had weak V/J assignments (E-value above 1e-6), no CDR3, stop codons, out-of-frame junctions, or ambiguous translated residues. A V3J clonotype was defined by an identical inferred V gene, J gene, and CDR3 amino acid sequence. Percentage overlap between repertoires was computed as shared unique clonotypes divided by the size of the smaller repertoire. Three approaches were used to assess repertoire richness: RTK rarefaction, the Chao1 estimator, and Recon v2.1 estimates of unobserved clonotypes. Generation probabilities for all TCRbeta clonotypes obtained by the gDNA method from a handful of donors were computed using OLGA. TCRdb mirrors the immuneACCESS table, restricted to in-frame sequences. Some clones are absent from its copies; in checked studies, under half trace to an unresolved V gene, and the reason for the others is unknown. The V and J calls and the clone size are those of that table, but D and trimming were determined from the DNA. The sample contains 2 million or so clones, approximately 94% of them found a single time. The top ten clones comprise about 1.1% of the sample.

CD8 naive samples were CD45RO-negative cells positively selected for CCR7, giving a CD45RA+CCR7+ population that excluded TemRA cells. The donors were healthy, HIV-negative adults with no recently reported acute infections or vaccinations. Every donor was a Caucasian adult living in Nashville, Tennessee, USA. Blood was obtained by leukapheresis, after which PBMCs were separated by Ficoll-Histopaque density gradient centrifugation and cryopreserved in liquid nitrogen vapor phase. Purity and quantity of every magnetically sorted T cell population were checked by analytical flow cytometry. Each sorted fraction had its genomic DNA isolated and then quantified by UV absorbance on a Nanodrop 2000c. The CDR3 has 14 amino acids, counting the end cysteine and phenylalanine. Just the 42-base CDR3 DNA is kept, in frame starting at base 1. CDR1 and CDR2, looked up from the germline V gene (reference sequence), are LNHDA and SQIVND. The V end loses 3 bases and the J end loses 4 bases, and a stretch of 10 bases separates them.

The material sequenced was naive CD8+ T cells sorted from blood. The cell subset or site label, read with the paper, signifies: CD45RA+CCR7+. The source of this sequence is a man between 18 and 29 years old in good health. The chain couples TRBV19 to TRBJ1-5, with no reliable assignment of the D segment. Here the CDR3 is given as CASSMSLGNQPQHF. The DNA reads TGTGCCAGTAGTATGAGCTTGGGGAATCAGCCCCAGCATTTT.